Listed below are T cell receptor beta chains from one sample, sequenced in a study of cytomegalovirus exposure and HLA in healthy donors. Profiling relied on immunoSEQ multiplex PCR, and the TCRdb table lists in-frame clones only, not all of them. The sample records some 200,000 clones, roughly 79% being singletons. The sequenced material came from PBMCs. The receptors stem from a man between 18 and 35 years old in good health and CMV-seronegative. The conserved cysteine and the conserved F or W are not part of the CDR3 here.

v_call: TRBV9
cdr3_length: 13
j_call: TRBJ2-1
cdr3_aa: ASSPGQVSYNEQF

v_call: TRBV6-1
cdr3_length: 16
j_call: TRBJ2-3
cdr3_aa: ASSDPELAGGLTDTQY

v_call: TRBV7-7
cdr3_length: 11
j_call: TRBJ2-1
cdr3_aa: ASSLGGGPEQF

v_call: TRBV27
cdr3_length: 13
j_call: TRBJ2-7
cdr3_aa: AGSLGTSGNYEQY

v_call: TRBV27
cdr3_length: 14
j_call: TRBJ2-7
cdr3_aa: ASPPGTARPGYEQY

v_call: TRBV5-4
cdr3_length: 10
j_call: TRBJ1-2
cdr3_aa: ASSLGSYGYT

v_call: TRBV10-3
cdr3_length: 11
j_call: TRBJ1-5
cdr3_aa: AIRGQGDQPQH

v_call: TRBV7-2
cdr3_length: 11
j_call: TRBJ1-1
cdr3_aa: ASSLIRDTEAF

v_call: TRBV5-1
cdr3_length: 12
j_call: TRBJ2-7
cdr3_aa: ASSLGRSLDEQY

v_call: TRBV4-2
cdr3_length: 13
j_call: TRBJ1-2
cdr3_aa: ASSQEVNRGGGYT

v_call: TRBV6-1
cdr3_length: 10
j_call: TRBJ2-7
cdr3_aa: ASSEARYEQY

v_call: TRBV2
cdr3_length: 12
j_call: TRBJ2-2
cdr3_aa: ASSETVNTGELF

v_call: TRBV10-3
cdr3_length: 11
j_call: TRBJ2-2
cdr3_aa: AISNPRAGELF

v_call: TRBV2
cdr3_length: 12
j_call: TRBJ2-1
cdr3_aa: ASRQQGNYNEQF

v_call: TRBV6-5
cdr3_length: 10
j_call: TRBJ1-1
cdr3_aa: ASSREGTEAF

v_call: TRBV2
cdr3_length: 13
j_call: TRBJ1-1
cdr3_aa: ASSLKQGPNTEAF

v_call: TRBV4-3
cdr3_length: 13
j_call: TRBJ1-5
cdr3_aa: ASSQDLAAGQPQH

v_call: TRBV7-6
cdr3_length: 14
j_call: TRBJ2-6
cdr3_aa: ASSVEGGSGANVLT

v_call: TRBV7-2
cdr3_length: 13
j_call: TRBJ1-3
cdr3_aa: ASSPGQLSGNTIY

v_call: TRBV19
cdr3_length: 11
j_call: TRBJ1-2
cdr3_aa: ASSSGGNYGYT

v_call: TRBV7-6
cdr3_length: 15
j_call: TRBJ2-3
cdr3_aa: ASSFSFLAGRTDTQY

v_call: TRBV2
cdr3_length: 12
j_call: TRBJ1-1
cdr3_aa: ASSVDRLNTEAF

v_call: TRBV6-5
cdr3_length: 14
j_call: TRBJ1-1
cdr3_aa: ASSYGTGAMGTEAF

v_call: TRBV18
cdr3_length: 13
j_call: TRBJ1-4
cdr3_aa: ASSPAADRSEKLF

v_call: TRBV7-9
cdr3_length: 12
j_call: TRBJ2-7
cdr3_aa: ASSARQGANEQY

v_call: TRBV6-5
cdr3_length: 13
j_call: TRBJ1-1
cdr3_aa: ASSYDSSPETEAF

v_call: TRBV7-9
cdr3_length: 9
j_call: TRBJ1-1
cdr3_aa: ASSRGTEAF

v_call: TRBV7-9
cdr3_length: 11
j_call: TRBJ1-5
cdr3_aa: ASSHEANQPQH

v_call: TRBV7-9
cdr3_length: 16
j_call: TRBJ1-3
cdr3_aa: ASSLGNTGGFTGNTIY

v_call: TRBV11-1
cdr3_length: 12
j_call: TRBJ2-7
cdr3_aa: ASSFGQGLSEQY

v_call: TRBV9
cdr3_length: 13
j_call: TRBJ2-3
cdr3_aa: ASSLGTRKTDTQY

v_call: TRBV6-5
cdr3_length: 12
j_call: TRBJ2-2
cdr3_aa: AGTAGWQTGELF

v_call: TRBV5-1
cdr3_length: 16
j_call: TRBJ2-1
cdr3_aa: ASSLEILPVRGYNEQF

v_call: TRBV30
cdr3_length: 12
j_call: TRBJ2-5
cdr3_aa: ACTRRERGETQY

v_call: TRBV25-1
cdr3_length: 9
j_call: TRBJ2-5
cdr3_aa: ASSSQETQY